These 25 T cell receptor beta chains came from one sample sequenced in a study of T cell responses to AZD1222 COVID-19 vaccine. Assay used: immunoSEQ multiplex PCR; TCRdb lists only in-frame clones, some missing. Counted here are over 60,000 clones, about 80% occurring once; the ten biggest clones make up over 12%. This material consisted of peripheral blood, taken 28 days after the second AZD1222 dose. The origin of the receptors is an adult who received the AZD1222 COVID-19 vaccine.

This chain links TRBV9 with TRBJ2-2; D might be TRBD1 (6 bases). The CDR3 is 14 residues long. Germline V gene lookup returns CDR1 SGDLS and CDR2 YYNGEE. V was pared by 0 bases and J by 5 bases, with 8 bases between. The CDR3 sequence is CASSVGQGTGELFF. The CDR3 region has the DNA TGTGCCAGCAGCGTAGGTCAGGGGACCGGGGAGCTGTTTTTT.

The CDR3 is CASSQGDTDTQYF. CDR3 sequence (DNA): TGTGCCAGCAGCCAAGGAGACACAGATACGCAGTATTTT. The chain couples TRBV3-1 (or the pseudogene TRBV3-2) to TRBJ2-3; unclear D gene. The CDR3 runs 13 residues. The germline V gene encodes CDR1 LGHDT and CDR2 YNNKEL (reference sequence). V was shortened by 1 base and J by 2 bases, with 4 bases between the two germline ends.

This chain links TRBV3-1 (or the pseudogene TRBV3-2) with TRBJ2-2; weak D call: TRBD2 (6 bases). The length of the CDR3 is 15 residues. From germline, CDR1 is LGHDT and CDR2 YNNKEL (reference sequence). V was pared by 4 bases and J by 4 bases, with 13 bases between. The CDR3 DNA reads as TGTGCCAGCAGCCCCCGGGCAGCGGGCACCGGGGAGCTGTTTTTT. Its protein product is CASSPRAAGTGELFF.

The chain combines TRBV30 with TRBJ1-4; 8 nucleotides match TRBD1. The CDR3 totals 14 residues. Germline CDR1 reads GTSNPN; CDR2 reads SVGIG (reference sequence). V dropped 1 base and J dropped 6; count of bases not matched to a gene: 4. The CDR3 here is CAWSGGQGYEKLFF. CDR3 bases: TGTGCCTGGAGTGGTGGACAGGGATATGAAAAACTGTTTTTT.

The chain links TRBV11-2 to TRBJ2-1; D uncertain. The CDR3 sequence is 14 residues long. The V and J ends lost 3 bases and 4 bases respectively, with 10 bases between them. Per the germline V gene, CDR1 is SGHAT and CDR2 is FQNNGV. The CDR3 nucleotides are TGTGCCAGCAGCTTTGGTCCTAGGTACAATGAGCAGTTCTTC. Amino acids: CASSFGPRYNEQFF.

V gene TRBV30 combines with J gene TRBJ1-6; weak D call: TRBD1 (6 bases). Trimming shortened V by 5 bases and J by 6 bases, and 14 bases separated the two germline ends. This CDR3 has 14 amino acids. The V gene's germline CDR1 is GTSNPN and CDR2 SVGIG (reference sequence). The CDR3 DNA sequence: TGTGCCTGGGAGCGGACAGACCTTAATTCACCCCTCCACTTT. Its protein is CAWERTDLNSPLHF.

By share, this clone ranks as medium-sized. The gene calls are TRBV5-5 and TRBJ2-7, with 8 bases fitting TRBD1. This CDR3 is 12 amino acids long. Per germline, CDR1 SGHKS and CDR2 YYEKEE (reference sequence). The trim removed 2 bases at V and 6 bases at J, leaving 1 base unmatched. In DNA, the CDR3 is TGTGCCAGCAGCTTTACAGGGGGCGAGCAGTACTTC. Translation: CASSFTGGEQYF.

The rearrangement uses TRBV10-3 and TRBJ1-2, with D unclear. This CDR3 has 15 amino acids. In germline, CDR1 is ENHRY, CDR2 SYGVKD. V lost 4 bases and J lost 7, with 19 bases in between. The CDR3 nucleotides read TGTGCCATCAGTGTCCCTGGACCCGACCAAGCTGGCTACACCTTC. Translating gives CAISVPGPDQAGYTF.

This chain uses TRBV7-9 with TRBJ2-5; tentative D call: TRBD1 (6 bases). The germline V gene has CDR1 SEHNR and CDR2 FQNEAQ (reference sequence). The CDR3 covers 15 residues. V lost 4 bases, J lost 4 bases, and 16 bases lay in between. Here the CDR3 reads CASSSRDIVGETQYF. CDR3 DNA: TGTGCCAGCAGCTCTAGGGACATCGTGGGAGAGACCCAGTACTTC.

The genes are TRBV10-1 and TRBJ2-5; D remains unclear. In germline, CDR1 is WNHNN, CDR2 SYGVQD (reference sequence). There are 13 residues in the CDR3. V lost 0 bases and J lost 3, with 5 bases in between. In DNA, the CDR3 is TGCGCCAGCAGTGAGTCCGTGAAAGAGACCCAGTACTTC. This sequence encodes CASSESVKETQYF.

The rearrangement links TRBV30 to TRBJ2-4, with D possibly TRBD2 on 6 matching bases. The CDR3 runs 12 residues. The germline CDR1 and CDR2 sequences are GTSNPN and SVGIG (reference sequence). The CDR3: CAEGGELGIQYF. CDR3 bases: TGTGCAGAGGGCGGGGAGCTGGGCATTCAGTACTTC.

The chain couples TRBV28 to TRBJ2-3; D possibly corresponds to TRBD1 (5 bases). V was cut by 4 bases and J by 0 bases, with 14 bases left in between. CDR1 and CDR2 from the germline V gene are MDHEN and SYDVKM. This CDR3 contains 16 residues. The chain's CDR3 is CASSSWAGASTDTQYF. In nucleotides, the CDR3 is TGTGCCAGCAGTTCCTGGGCTGGGGCAAGCACAGATACGCAGTATTTT.

The J gene is TRBJ2-5, the V gene TRBV30; the D is unclear. CDR3 length: 13 amino acids. Germline loops: CDR1 GTSNPN, CDR2 SVGIG (reference sequence). V lost 1 base and J lost 5, with 11 bases in between. The DNA of the CDR3 is TGTGCCTGGAGTGCCGCCCTCCGGGAGACCCAGTACTTC. Translated, it gives CAWSAALRETQYF.

The chain combines TRBV7-9 with TRBJ2-3; D perhaps matches TRBD2 (5 bases). This CDR3 has 13 residues. Per the germline V gene, CDR1 is SEHNR and CDR2 is FQNEAQ (reference sequence). V lost 11 bases, J lost 6 bases, and 18 bases lay in between. CDR3 bases: TGTGCCCCAAACTCGTACCCGGGGGATACGCAGTATTTT. It specifies CAPNSYPGDTQYF.

This chain links TRBV5-1 with TRBJ2-2, with unresolved D. The germline V gene encodes CDR1 SGHRS and CDR2 YFSETQ. This CDR3 comprises 13 residues. The ends were cut back, 3 bases at V and 4 bases at J, with 7 bases in the middle. For the CDR3, the DNA is TGCGCCAGCAGCTCTGGACGCACCGGGGAGCTGTTTTTT. Translated: CASSSGRTGELFF.

This clone has just a few counts. The chain is built from TRBV13 and TRBJ1-2, with 7 nucleotides matching TRBD1. V trimming: 0 bases; J trimming: 2 bases; junction bases outside the gene matches: 6. This CDR3 comprises 16 residues. Germline V gene data show CDR1 as PRHDT and CDR2 as FYEKMQ (reference sequence). This CDR3 reads CASSLGAGTENYGYTF. The CDR3 DNA reads TGTGCCAGCAGCTTAGGGGCGGGGACAGAGAACTATGGCTACACCTTC.

This chain connects TRBV14 to TRBJ2-7; the match to TRBD1 covers 9 bases. After removal of 0 bases from V and 8 bases from J, the junction contained 14 bases not matched to a gene. The CDR3 contains 17 residues. CDR1 is SGHDN, CDR2 FVKESK, per germline. The CDR3 bases are TGTGCCAGCAGCCAAGATTGGGTAACAGGGGGCTCATCTAAGCAGTACTTC. It encodes CASSQDWVTGGSSKQYF.

This clone appeared once. The chain recombines TRBV28 with TRBJ1-5, with D perhaps matching TRBD1 (6 bases). Germline assignment: CDR1 MDHEN and CDR2 SYDVKM. Trimming took 1 base from V and 5 from J, leaving 12 bases between them. The CDR3 has 15 amino acids. Here the CDR3 reads CASSLLQGNYQPQHF. The CDR3 DNA reads as TGTGCCAGCAGTTTATTACAGGGAAACTATCAGCCCCAGCATTTT.

V usage is TRBV28 and J usage is TRBJ2-5; TRBD2 aligns across 11 bases. V trimming: 6 bases; J trimming: 7 bases; junction bases outside the gene matches: 10. Germline CDR1 is MDHEN and CDR2 is SYDVKM. The CDR3 spans 15 residues. In DNA, the CDR3 is TGTGCCAGCAGCTTAGCGGGGGGGCACCCGGCGACCCAGTACTTC. Its protein is CASSLAGGHPATQYF.

The gene calls are TRBV21-1 and TRBJ2-7; the DNA was not used to check the table's D call, TRBD1. TRBV21-1 is listed as a pseudogene. There are 14 residues in the CDR3. The CDR3 protein is CASSGRTGGYEQYF. The CDR3, as DNA: TGTGCCAGCAGCGGTCGGACAGGGGGCTACGAGCAGTACTTC.

The chain employs TRBV14 and TRBJ2-1; 12 nucleotides match TRBD2. The trim removed 6 bases at V and 2 bases at J, leaving 2 bases unmatched. The CDR3 sequence is 15 residues long. Germline lookup yields CDR1 SGHDN and CDR2 FVKESK. CDR3 nucleotide sequence: TGTGCCAGCAGGACTAGCGGGGGACCCTACAATGAGCAGTTCTTC. As protein: CASRTSGGPYNEQFF.

This clone appeared a few times. The chain joins TRBV4-1 to TRBJ1-5; D unresolved. The CDR3 has 17 amino acids. Deletions cut 4 bases from V and 0 bases from J, with 16 bases between. Germline CDR1 MGHRA, CDR2 YSYEKL. The CDR3 DNA follows: TGCGCCAGCAGCCGGGTTGACATAACCTATAGCAATCAGCCCCAGCATTTT. Encoded protein: CASSRVDITYSNQPQHF.

The rearrangement joins TRBV7-9 to TRBJ2-3; 9 nucleotides line up with TRBD1. Germline lookup yields CDR1 SEHNR and CDR2 FQNEAQ (reference sequence). CDR3 length: 16 amino acids. J gave up 3 bases and V 1 base, and 5 bases lay outside the gene matches. The CDR3 coding sequence is TGTGCCAGCAGCTTAGGGACAGGGGAATCTACAGATACGCAGTATTTT. Amino acid sequence: CASSLGTGESTDTQYF.

The rearrangement uses TRBV19 and TRBJ2-5, with 7 bases that match TRBD1. In germline, CDR1 is LNHDA, CDR2 SQIVND (reference sequence). The CDR3 covers 15 residues. After removal of 7 bases from V and 5 bases from J, the junction contained 13 bases not matched to a gene. The CDR3 nucleotides are TGTGCCAGTATGTCCGCGAACAGGGGATGGGAGACCCAGTACTTC. As protein: CASMSANRGWETQYF. The full variable domain, completed using reference TRBV19 and TRBJ2-5, is DGGITQSPKYLFRKEGQNVTLSCEQNLNHDAMYWYRQDPGQGLRLIYYSQIVNDFQKGDIAEGYSVSREKKESFPLTVTSAQKNPTAFYLCASMSANRGWETQYFGPGTRLLVL.

The J gene is TRBJ1-1, the V gene TRBV11-2; D gene unclear. Looked up from germline, CDR1 is SGHAT and CDR2 is FQNNGV. The CDR3 is made up of 13 amino acids. V was pared by 3 bases and J by 1 base, with 6 bases between. As DNA, the CDR3 is TGTGCCAGCAGCTTGGGAAGGAACACTGAAGCTTTCTTT. It specifies CASSLGRNTEAFF. The full variable domain, its missing parts supplied by reference TRBV11-2 and TRBJ1-1, is EAGVAQSPRYKIIEKRQSVAFWCNPISGHATLYWYQQILGQGPKLLIQFQNNGVVDDSQLPKDRFSAERLKGVDSTLKIQPAKLEDSAVYLCASSLGRNTEAFFGQGTRLTVV.